Listed below are T cell receptor beta chains from one sample, sequenced in a study of blood T cell repertoires in COVID-19. Clones were sequenced by immunoSEQ multiplex PCR, and TCRdb holds only the in-frame ones, with some missing. The profile shows 200,000 to 250,000 clones, under 90% of them singletons. The sample consisted of PBMCs or T cells enriched from blood (not recorded which). The receptors were gathered from a woman between 50 and 59 years old with acute COVID-19. Each CDR3 is given with its conserved first and last residue. Fields, in order: V gene, clone size, D gene, J gene, CDR3 DNA, CDR3 protein. A D gene is named only where the DNA matches it firmly. The size of a clone is reported for some rows only, either as once, few or many, or as a class for expanded clones.

>TRBV2|-|-|TRBJ2-3
TGTGCCAGCAGGGGAGAGGTTACAGATACGCAGTATTTT
CASRGEVTDTQYF
>TRBV28|few|TRBD1|TRBJ1-5
TGTGCCAGCAGTCGACAGGGGCTGAGAATCGGTAATCAGCCCCAGCATTTT
CASSRQGLRIGNQPQHF
>TRBV3-1/TRBV3-2|-|TRBD1|TRBJ1-6
TGTGCCAGCAGCCAAGCGACAGGGACCAATTCACCCCTCCACTTT
CASSQATGTNSPLHF
>TRBV24-1|-|TRBD1|TRBJ2-6
TGTGCCACCAGTGACCTCAGGGGGCCGAAAGACTCTGGGGCCAACGTCCTGACTTTC
CATSDLRGPKDSGANVLTF
>TRBV5-8|-|-|TRBJ1-1
TGTGCCAGCAGCCCCGTGGGGGGAAGGGACACTGAAGCTTTCTTT
CASSPVGGRDTEAFF
>TRBV18|-|-|TRBJ2-3
TGTGCCAGCTCGCAACGAAAGACAGGCAGCACAGATACGCAGTATTTT
CASSQRKTGSTDTQYF
>TRBV2|-|-|TRBJ1-2
TGTGCCAGCAGCACAGGGAGTCGAGAGGGCTACACCTTC
CASSTGSREGYTF
>TRBV6-2/TRBV6-3|-|-|TRBJ2-7
TGTGCCAGCCGTTCGGTGACTAGCTCCTACGAGCAGTACTTC
CASRSVTSSYEQYF
>TRBV19|-|TRBD2|TRBJ2-1
TGTGCCAGTAGTCCAAACCCGGGACTAGCGATCAATGAGCAGTTCTTC
CASSPNPGLAINEQFF
>TRBV9|once|-|TRBJ1-4
TGTGCCAGCAGCGGGCTACAGGGCGGTTCGGAAAAACTGTTTTTT
CASSGLQGGSEKLFF
>TRBV6-2/TRBV6-3|-|TRBD1|TRBJ1-1
TGTGCCAGCAGTTTAGGACAGGGGCGATGGAACACTGAAGCTTTCTTT
CASSLGQGRWNTEAFF
>TRBV6-2/TRBV6-3|-|-|TRBJ1-4
TGTGCCAGCAGTTACGCGGGCCCAAGGAACGAAAAACTGTTTTTT
CASSYAGPRNEKLFF
>TRBV28|-|TRBD2|TRBJ2-1
TGTGCCAGCAGTTCGGGCGCTAGCGGGAGCGGTGAGCAGTTCTTC
CASSSGASGSGEQFF
>TRBV4-3|-|-|TRBJ1-5
TGCGCCAGCAGCCAAGAAGCGCAGGGGTTGAATCAGCCCCAGCATTTT
CASSQEAQGLNQPQHF
>TRBV15|-|TRBD1|TRBJ2-2
TGTGCCACCAGCAGAGATTTAGGGGGCAGGGAGCTGTTTTTT
CATSRDLGGRELFF
>TRBV7-2|-|-|TRBJ1-6
TGTGCCAGCAGCTTAGACCCGGGGACCTATAATTCACCCCTCCACTTT
CASSLDPGTYNSPLHF
>TRBV4-3|once|TRBD2|TRBJ2-2
TGCGCCAGCAGCCAACAAACTAGCGCCAACACCGGGGAGCTGTTTTTT
CASSQQTSANTGELFF
>TRBV28|-|-|TRBJ2-5
TGTGCCAGCAGTTTATATCCGGGAACCCCCTCCGGGGCCCAGTACTTC
CASSLYPGTPSGAQYF
>TRBV5-1|-|TRBD1|TRBJ2-7
TGCGCCAGCAGCTTGGAGTCAGGGGGCAGGTGGGAGCAGTACTTC
CASSLESGGRWEQYF
>TRBV15|-|TRBD1|TRBJ1-4
TGTGCCACCAGCAAACGGACAGAGGGGGCTGAAAAACTGTTTTTT
CATSKRTEGAEKLFF
>TRBV15|-|TRBD1|TRBJ2-6
TGTGCCACCAGCAGAGTCTACACAGGGGTTACTGGGGCCAACGTCCTGACTTTC
CATSRVYTGVTGANVLTF
>TRBV12-5|-|TRBD1|TRBJ2-7
TGTGCTAGTGGGGACAGGCACGAGCAGTACTTC
CASGDRHEQYF
>TRBV6-2/TRBV6-3|-|TRBD2|TRBJ2-2
TGTGCCAGCAGTTTCTCCGGGACTAGTTTGCTGACCGGGGAGCTGTTTTTT
CASSFSGTSLLTGELFF
>TRBV4-3|-|TRBD2|TRBJ2-3
TGCGCCAGCAGCCAAAATAGCGGGAGGCGTGACACAGATACGCAGTATTTT
CASSQNSGRRDTDTQYF
>TRBV7-2|-|-|TRBJ2-2
TGTGCCAGCAGCTTAGACAGAGCCGGGGAGCTGTTTTTT
CASSLDRAGELFF
>TRBV6-2/TRBV6-3|once|-|TRBJ1-3
TGTGCCAGCAGTTACGCTCGGGGGTCTGGAAACACCATATATTTT
CASSYARGSGNTIYF
>TRBV3-1/TRBV3-2|-|-|TRBJ2-3
TGTGCCAGCAGCCAAGAATGGCGGGGTGACACAGATACGCAGTATTTT
CASSQEWRGDTDTQYF
>TRBV6-2/TRBV6-3|many|-|TRBJ1-4
TGTGCCAGCAGTCGTCTAAATGTGGGCGATGAAAAACTGTTTTTT
CASSRLNVGDEKLFF
>TRBV11-3|once|TRBD1|TRBJ2-7
TGTGCCAGCAGCTTAGTGGGACAGGGGACCTACGAGCAGTACTTC
CASSLVGQGTYEQYF
>TRBV7-3|-|TRBD1|TRBJ1-2
TGTGCCAGCAGCTCTACCCCGACGACAGGGAGGAACTATGGCTACACCTTC
CASSSTPTTGRNYGYTF
>TRBV11-3|-|TRBD2|TRBJ2-1
TGTGCCAGCTGCTGTTTTGCGGGAGCCGAAAATGAGCAGTTCTTC
CASCCFAGAENEQFF
>TRBV7-2|-|-|TRBJ1-2
TGTGCCAGCGCCCCCGGGGGGGAAGGGAACCTCTATGGCTACACCTTC
CASAPGGEGNLYGYTF
>TRBV10-3|-|TRBD2|TRBJ2-3
TGTGCCGGCCCTCGAGGGCGGGGGGGCCAAGATACGCAGTATTTT
CAGPRGRGGQDTQYF
>TRBV6-6|-|-|TRBJ1-1
TGTGCCAGCAGAAGCGCGGGTGGCACTGAAGCTTTCTTT
CASRSAGGTEAFF
>TRBV28|-|-|TRBJ1-2
TGTGCCAGCACTCGCGACACTAACTATGGCTACACCTTC
CASTRDTNYGYTF
>TRBV3-1/TRBV3-2|-|TRBD2|TRBJ2-5
TGTGCCAGCAGCCGAAGACTAGCGGGGGGGCTGGAGACCCAGTACTTC
CASSRRLAGGLETQYF
>TRBV7-9|-|-|TRBJ1-2
TGTGCCAGCAGCCGTTCCTCGGGCTATGGCTACACCTTC
CASSRSSGYGYTF
>TRBV28|many|TRBD1|TRBJ1-6
TGTGCCAGCAGGAGACAGGGGCCCGGGGAACCCCTCCACTTT
CASRRQGPGEPLHF
>TRBV21-1|-|-|TRBJ2-3
TGTGCCAGCAGCAAAGAGGGAGGGGTAGTTGACGCAGATACGCAGTATTTT
CASSKEGGVVDADTQYF
>TRBV28|-|-|TRBJ1-1
TGTGCCAGCAGTCTCAGGTGGGAGGCTTTCTTT
CASSLRWEAFF
>TRBV13|-|TRBD1|TRBJ1-4
TGTGCCAGCGGGTTAGGGGGCTATAATGAAAAACTGTTTTTT
CASGLGGYNEKLFF
>TRBV5-5|-|-|TRBJ2-7
TGTGCCAGCAGCTCTAGTTTCTCCTACGAGCAGTACTTC
CASSSSFSYEQYF
>TRBV30|-|TRBD2|TRBJ2-1
TGTGCCTGGAGTGTACAACTAGCGGGAGTCGAGCAGTTCTTC
CAWSVQLAGVEQFF
>TRBV19|-|-|TRBJ2-2
TGTGCCAGTAGTATTGGTCTAGCGACCGGGGAGCTGTTTTTT
CASSIGLATGELFF
>TRBV4-3|-|-|TRBJ2-7
TGCGCCAGCAGCCAAGGGCGCCTAGTTGGGGAGCAGTACTTC
CASSQGRLVGEQYF
>TRBV18|-|TRBD1|TRBJ1-4
TGTGCCAGCTCACCACCGGGACAGGGGAAAGGAAAACTGTTTTTT
CASSPPGQGKGKLFF
>TRBV27|-|TRBD1|TRBJ1-1
TGTGCCAGCAGTCCTCTGGGACAGGGAAACACTGAAGCTTTCTTT
CASSPLGQGNTEAFF
>TRBV28|-|TRBD1|TRBJ2-7
TGTGCCAGCAGTTTAAGATGGGACAGGGCTACCGCGTCCTACGAGCAGTACTTC
CASSLRWDRATASYEQYF
>TRBV7-2|-|TRBD2|TRBJ2-1
TGTGCCAGCAGCTTAGGGGGACTAGCGGGGGGATACAATGAGCAGTTCTTC
CASSLGGLAGGYNEQFF
>TRBV5-1|-|-|TRBJ2-1
TGCGCCAGCCGAACCGCCGGGAGCGGATTCGGGGAGCAGTTCTTC
CASRTAGSGFGEQFF
>TRBV9|-|-|TRBJ2-3
TGTGCCAGCAGCGTAGGTAATACGCAGTATTTT
CASSVGNTQYF
>TRBV18|-|TRBD2|TRBJ2-1
TGTGCCAGCTCACCTCCCCTAGCGGAAACCAATGAGCAGTTCTTC
CASSPPLAETNEQFF
>TRBV28|-|-|TRBJ1-5
TGTGCCAGCAGTTTAGTTCAGGGAAGCAATCAGCCCCAGCATTTT
CASSLVQGSNQPQHF
>TRBV7-8|-|-|TRBJ1-5
TGTGCCAGCAGCTTAGCGTTAGGCAATCAGCCCCAGCATTTT
CASSLALGNQPQHF